This TCR beta chain is drawn from a study of blood T cell repertoires in COVID-19. Study-level background: From T cells, B-cell-depleted T cells, or PBMCs came the material, which was cDNA or gDNA.

TCRdb's copy holds only in-frame clones and misses some; the assay was immunoSEQ multiplex PCR. The table lists approximately 200,000 clones, more than 75% of them singletons. Seattle patients were enrolled during active infection and followed longitudinally. Germline assignment: CDR1 LGHNA and CDR2 YSLEER. The CDR3 has 14 residues. Trimming stripped 0 bases from V and 1 base from J, with 6 bases between. Sample: peripheral blood. The V gene is TRBV4-3, the J gene TRBJ1-1; D is unresolved. This clonotype was obtained from a woman aged 40 to 49 with COVID-19, enrolled during active disease. CDR3 residues: CASSQDPGNTEAFF. CDR3 nucleotides: TGCGCCAGCAGCCAAGATCCGGGGAACACTGAAGCTTTCTTT.